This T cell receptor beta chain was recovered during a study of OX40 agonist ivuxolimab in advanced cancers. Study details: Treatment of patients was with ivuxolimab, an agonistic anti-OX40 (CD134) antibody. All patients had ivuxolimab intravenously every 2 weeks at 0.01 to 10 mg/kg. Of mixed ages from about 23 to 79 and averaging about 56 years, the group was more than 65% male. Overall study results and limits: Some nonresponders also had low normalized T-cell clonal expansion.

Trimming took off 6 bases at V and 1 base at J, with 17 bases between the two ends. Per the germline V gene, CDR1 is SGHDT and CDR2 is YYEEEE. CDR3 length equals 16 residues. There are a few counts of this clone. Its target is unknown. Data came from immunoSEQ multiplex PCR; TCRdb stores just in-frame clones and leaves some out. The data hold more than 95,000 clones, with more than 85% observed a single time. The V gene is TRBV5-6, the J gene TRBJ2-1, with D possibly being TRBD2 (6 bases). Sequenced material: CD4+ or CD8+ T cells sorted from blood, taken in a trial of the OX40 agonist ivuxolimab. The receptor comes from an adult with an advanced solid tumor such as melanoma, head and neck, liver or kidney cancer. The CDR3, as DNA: TGTGCCAGCAACTCATGGAGGGCTTCATCCTACAATGAGCAGTTCTTC. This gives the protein CASNSWRASSYNEQFF.